This T cell receptor beta chain was sequenced during a study of early T cells in non-severe SARS-CoV-2 infection. TCRdb analysed the 5' RACE reads with MiXCR anew, one entry per CDR3 protein. The repertoire includes some 35,000 distinct CDR3 sequences, 5% to 6.5% of them detected once, and just under 30% sits in the top ten. This clonotype was counted many times. The sample comprised whole blood. The TCR sequence derives from an adult who was a healthcare worker with PCR-confirmed SARS-CoV-2 infection or an uninfected control (not recorded which).

In DNA, the CDR3 is TGTGCCAGCAGCTTATTGAGCGGGGGGCCCAACATTCAGTACTTC. As protein: CASSLLSGGPNIQYF. The rearrangement links TRBV7-2 to TRBJ2-4, with TRBD2 matching over 9 bases. V lost 2 bases to trimming and J lost 7 bases; unmatched junction nucleotides: 6. There are 15 residues in the CDR3. The V gene's germline CDR1 is SGHTA and CDR2 FQGNSA.